The source of this T cell receptor (beta chain) is a study of blood T cell repertoires in COVID-19. Whole-study context: Samples representing acute and convalescent COVID-19 were sourced from the United States, Italy and Spain. T cells, B-cell-depleted T cells, or PBMCs provided the cDNA or gDNA that served as material.

CDR3 size: 14 residues. The V end lost 10 bases, the J end lost 0 bases, and 15 bases lay between the germline ends. Germline lookup yields CDR1 MNHNY and CDR2 SVGAGI (reference sequence). Original methodology: Estimation of nucleated cell counts was performed using reference gene primer amplification. Using immunoSEQ multiplex PCR, the repertoire was profiled, and TCRdb retains in-frame clones only, with some absent. Clonal size and the V and J genes are those of that table, whereas D and trimming came from the DNA. In the table there are about 190,000 clones, approximately 86% of which are singletons.

The clonotype originates from a man in his 70s with active or convalescent COVID-19. This chain links TRBV6-6 with TRBJ1-2, with D tentatively TRBD1 (6 bases). Sequenced input: peripheral blood. CDR3 region: CATRRGGANYGYTF. In nucleotides, the CDR3 is TGTGCCACTCGGAGGGGGGGAGCTAACTATGGCTACACCTTC.